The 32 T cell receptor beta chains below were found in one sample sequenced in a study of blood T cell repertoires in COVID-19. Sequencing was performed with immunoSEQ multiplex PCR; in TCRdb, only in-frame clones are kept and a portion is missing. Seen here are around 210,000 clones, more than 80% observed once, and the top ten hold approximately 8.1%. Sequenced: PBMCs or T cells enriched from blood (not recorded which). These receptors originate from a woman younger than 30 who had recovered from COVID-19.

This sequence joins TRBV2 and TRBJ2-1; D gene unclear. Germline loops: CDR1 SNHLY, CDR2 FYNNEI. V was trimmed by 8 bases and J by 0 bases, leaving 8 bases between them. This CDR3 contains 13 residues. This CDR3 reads CASPPSSYNEQFF. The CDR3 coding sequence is TGTGCCAGCCCTCCTAGCTCCTACAATGAGCAGTTCTTC.

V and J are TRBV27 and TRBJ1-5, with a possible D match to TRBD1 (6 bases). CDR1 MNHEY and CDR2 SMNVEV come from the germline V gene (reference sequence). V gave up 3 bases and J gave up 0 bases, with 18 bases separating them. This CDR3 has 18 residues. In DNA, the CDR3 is TGTGCCAGCAGTTTGTACGGATTCAGGACAGCTAGCAATCAGCCCCAGCATTTT. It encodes CASSLYGFRTASNQPQHF.

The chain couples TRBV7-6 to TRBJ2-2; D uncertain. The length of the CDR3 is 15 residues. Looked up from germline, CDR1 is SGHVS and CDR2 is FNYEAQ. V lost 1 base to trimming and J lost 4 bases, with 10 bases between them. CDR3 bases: TGTGCCAGCAGCTTAGTGGCCATACCCACCGGGGAGCTGTTTTTT. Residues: CASSLVAIPTGELFF.

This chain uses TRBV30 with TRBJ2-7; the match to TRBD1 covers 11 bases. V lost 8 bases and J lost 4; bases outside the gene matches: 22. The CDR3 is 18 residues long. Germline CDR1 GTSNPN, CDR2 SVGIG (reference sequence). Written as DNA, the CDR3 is TGTGCCCTTTATATAAAAGGTGGGACAGGGGGACCCATGTACGAGCAGTACTTC. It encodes CALYIKGGTGGPMYEQYF.

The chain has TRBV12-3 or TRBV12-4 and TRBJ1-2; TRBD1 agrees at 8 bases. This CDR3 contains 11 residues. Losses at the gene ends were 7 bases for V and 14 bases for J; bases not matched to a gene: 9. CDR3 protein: CASIQQGEETF. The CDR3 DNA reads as TGTGCCAGCATCCAACAGGGGGAAGAAACCTTC.

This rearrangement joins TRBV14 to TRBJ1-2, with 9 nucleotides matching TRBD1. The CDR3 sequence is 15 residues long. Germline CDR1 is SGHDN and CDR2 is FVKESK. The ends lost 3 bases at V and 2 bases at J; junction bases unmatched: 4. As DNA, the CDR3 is TGTGCCAGCAGCCAGGTCGGGACAGGGAACTATGGCTACACCTTC. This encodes CASSQVGTGNYGYTF. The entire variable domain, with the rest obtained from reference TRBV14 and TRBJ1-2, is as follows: EAGVTQFPSHSVIEKGQTVTLRCDPISGHDNLYWYRRVMGKEIKFLLHFVKESKQDESGMPNNRFLAERTGGTYSTLKVQPAELEDSGVYFCASSQVGTGNYGYTFGSGTRLTVV.

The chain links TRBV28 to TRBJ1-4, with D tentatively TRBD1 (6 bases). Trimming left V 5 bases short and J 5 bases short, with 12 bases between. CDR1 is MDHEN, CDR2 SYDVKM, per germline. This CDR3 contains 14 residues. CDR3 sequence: CASSVTGPNEKLFF. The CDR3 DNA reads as TGTGCCAGCAGTGTGACAGGACCGAATGAAAAACTGTTTTTT.

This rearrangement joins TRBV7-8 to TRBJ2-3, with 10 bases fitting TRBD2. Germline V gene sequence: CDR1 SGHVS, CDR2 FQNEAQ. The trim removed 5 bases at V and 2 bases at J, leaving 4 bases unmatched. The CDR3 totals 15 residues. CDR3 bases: TGTGCCAGCAGCGGAGCGGGGGGGATCACAGATACGCAGTATTTT. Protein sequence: CASSGAGGITDTQYF.

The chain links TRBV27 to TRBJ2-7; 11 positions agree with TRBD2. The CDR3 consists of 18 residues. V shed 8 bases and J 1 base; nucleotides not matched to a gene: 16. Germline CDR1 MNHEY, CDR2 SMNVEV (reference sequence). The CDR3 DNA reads TGTGCCAGCTCTCACCGAAAGGGTAGCGGGGGGGTTTCCTACGAGCAGTACTTC. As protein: CASSHRKGSGGVSYEQYF.

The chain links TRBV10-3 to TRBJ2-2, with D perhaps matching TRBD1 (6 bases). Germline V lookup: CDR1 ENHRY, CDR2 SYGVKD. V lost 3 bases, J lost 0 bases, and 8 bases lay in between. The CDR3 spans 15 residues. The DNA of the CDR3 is TGTGCCATCAGTGATCACAGGGCGAACACCGGGGAGCTGTTTTTT. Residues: CAISDHRANTGELFF.

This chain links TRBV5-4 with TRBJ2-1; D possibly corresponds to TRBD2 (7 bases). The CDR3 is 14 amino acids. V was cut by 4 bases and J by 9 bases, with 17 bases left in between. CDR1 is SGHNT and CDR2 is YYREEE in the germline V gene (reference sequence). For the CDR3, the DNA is TGTGCCAGCAGCACGGGGGGCGCCCCCTCTGAGCAGTTCTTC. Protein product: CASSTGGAPSEQFF.

Here the CDR3 reads CASSWTGRNTEAFF. DNA of the CDR3: TGTGCCAGCAGCTGGACAGGGCGGAACACTGAAGCTTTCTTT. This chain links TRBV27 with TRBJ1-1; 8 nucleotides align to TRBD1. Germline V gene sequence: CDR1 MNHEY, CDR2 SMNVEV (reference sequence). The CDR3 consists of 14 residues. The V gene end was trimmed by 6 bases and the J gene end by 1 base; junction bases not matched to a gene: 4.

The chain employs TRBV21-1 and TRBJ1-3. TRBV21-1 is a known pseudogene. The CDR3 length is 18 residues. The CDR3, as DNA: TGTGCCAGCAACAGCCAGGGGAGGGGACGGGGATCTGGAAACACCATATATTTT. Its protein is CASNSQGRGRGSGNTIYF.

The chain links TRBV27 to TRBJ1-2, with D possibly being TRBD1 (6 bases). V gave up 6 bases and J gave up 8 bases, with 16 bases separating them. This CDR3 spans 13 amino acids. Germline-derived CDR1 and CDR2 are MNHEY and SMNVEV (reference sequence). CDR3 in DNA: TGTGCCAGCAGACCAACAGGGTCCAGCGGCTACACCTTC. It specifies CASRPTGSSGYTF.

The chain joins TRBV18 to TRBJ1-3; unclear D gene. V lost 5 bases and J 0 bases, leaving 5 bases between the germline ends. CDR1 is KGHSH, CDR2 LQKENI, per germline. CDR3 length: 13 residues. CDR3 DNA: TGTGCCAGCTCAGGGCTCTCTGGAAACACCATATATTTT. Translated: CASSGLSGNTIYF.

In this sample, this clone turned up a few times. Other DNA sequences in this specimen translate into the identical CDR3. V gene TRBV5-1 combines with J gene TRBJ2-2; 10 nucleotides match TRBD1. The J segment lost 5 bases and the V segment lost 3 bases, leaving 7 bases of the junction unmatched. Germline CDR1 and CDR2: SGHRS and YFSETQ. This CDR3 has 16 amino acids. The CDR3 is CASSSRTGGVTGELFF. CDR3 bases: TGCGCCAGCAGCTCCCGGACAGGGGGAGTTACCGGGGAGCTGTTTTTT.

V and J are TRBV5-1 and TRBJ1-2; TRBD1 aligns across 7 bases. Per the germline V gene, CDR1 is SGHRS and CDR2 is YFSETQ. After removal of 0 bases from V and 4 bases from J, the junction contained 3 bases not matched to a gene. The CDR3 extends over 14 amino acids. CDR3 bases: TGCGCCAGCAGCTTGGCCCCAGGGGGCTATGGCTACACCTTC. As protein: CASSLAPGGYGYTF.

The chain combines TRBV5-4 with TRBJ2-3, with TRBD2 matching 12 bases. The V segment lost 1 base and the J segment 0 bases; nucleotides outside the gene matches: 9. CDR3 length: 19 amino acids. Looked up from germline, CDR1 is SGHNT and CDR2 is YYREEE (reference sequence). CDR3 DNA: TGTGCCAGCAGCTTGCAGCTAGCGGGGGGGCCAACTAGCACAGATACGCAGTATTTT. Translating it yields CASSLQLAGGPTSTDTQYF. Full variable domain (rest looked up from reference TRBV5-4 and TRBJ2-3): ETGVTQSPTHLIKTRGQQVTLRCSSQSGHNTVSWYQQALGQGPQFIFQYYREEENGRGNFPPRFSGLQFPNYSSELNVNALELDDSALYLCASSLQLAGGPTSTDTQYFGPGTRLTVL.

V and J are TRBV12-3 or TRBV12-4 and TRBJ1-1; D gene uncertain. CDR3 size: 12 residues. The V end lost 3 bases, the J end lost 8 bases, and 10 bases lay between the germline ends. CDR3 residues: CASSFAGAEAFF. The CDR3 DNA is TGTGCCAGCAGTTTCGCGGGAGCCGAAGCTTTCTTT.

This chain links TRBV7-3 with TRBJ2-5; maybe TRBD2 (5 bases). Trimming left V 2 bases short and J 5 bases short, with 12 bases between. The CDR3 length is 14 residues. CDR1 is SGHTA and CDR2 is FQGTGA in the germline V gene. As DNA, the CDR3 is TGTGCCAGCAGCTTACGCTCCCGCGGGGAGACCCAGTACTTC. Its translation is CASSLRSRGETQYF.

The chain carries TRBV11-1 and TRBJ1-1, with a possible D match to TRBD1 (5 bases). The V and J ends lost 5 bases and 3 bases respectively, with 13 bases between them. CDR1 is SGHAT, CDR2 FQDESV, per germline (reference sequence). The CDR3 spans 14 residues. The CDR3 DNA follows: TGTGCCAGCAGCACTAGTGGGGGGGACACTGAAGCTTTCTTT. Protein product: CASSTSGGDTEAFF.

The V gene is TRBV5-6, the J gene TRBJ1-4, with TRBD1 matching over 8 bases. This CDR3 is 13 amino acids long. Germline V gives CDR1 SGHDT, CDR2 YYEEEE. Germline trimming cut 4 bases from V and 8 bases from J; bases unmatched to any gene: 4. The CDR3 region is CASSADRGEKLFF. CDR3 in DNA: TGTGCCAGCAGCGCCGACAGGGGAGAAAAACTGTTTTTT. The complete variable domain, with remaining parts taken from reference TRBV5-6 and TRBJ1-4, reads DAGVTQSPTHLIKTRGQQVTLRCSPKSGHDTVSWYQQALGQGPQFIFQYYEEEERQRGNFPDRFSGHQFPNYSSELNVNALLLGDSALYLCASSADRGEKLFFGSGTQLSVL.

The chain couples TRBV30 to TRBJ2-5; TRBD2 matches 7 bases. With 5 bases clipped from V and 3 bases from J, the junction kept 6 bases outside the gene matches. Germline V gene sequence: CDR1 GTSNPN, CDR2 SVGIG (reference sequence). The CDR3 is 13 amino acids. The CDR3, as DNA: TGTGCCTGGTATCCTCGGGGGGAAGAGACCCAGTACTTC. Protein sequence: CAWYPRGEETQYF.

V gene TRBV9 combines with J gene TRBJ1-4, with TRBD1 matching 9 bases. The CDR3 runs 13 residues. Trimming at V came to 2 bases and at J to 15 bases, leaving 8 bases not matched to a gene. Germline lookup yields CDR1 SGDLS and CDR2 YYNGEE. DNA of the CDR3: TGTGCCAGCAGCGTTAGACCCCGGGACAGGGTGTTTTTT. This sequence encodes CASSVRPRDRVFF.

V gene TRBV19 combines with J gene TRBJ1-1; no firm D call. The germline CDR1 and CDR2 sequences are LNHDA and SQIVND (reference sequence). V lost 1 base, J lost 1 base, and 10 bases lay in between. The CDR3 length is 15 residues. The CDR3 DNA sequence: TGTGCCAGTAGTATAGGGAGTACGGGGAACACTGAAGCTTTCTTT. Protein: CASSIGSTGNTEAFF.

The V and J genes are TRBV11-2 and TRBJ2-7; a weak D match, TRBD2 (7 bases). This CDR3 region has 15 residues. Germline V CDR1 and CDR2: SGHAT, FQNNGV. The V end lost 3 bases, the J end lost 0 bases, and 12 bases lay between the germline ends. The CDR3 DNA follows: TGTGCCAGCAGCTTTACGGGGGGCTTCTCCTACGAGCAGTACTTC. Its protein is CASSFTGGFSYEQYF.

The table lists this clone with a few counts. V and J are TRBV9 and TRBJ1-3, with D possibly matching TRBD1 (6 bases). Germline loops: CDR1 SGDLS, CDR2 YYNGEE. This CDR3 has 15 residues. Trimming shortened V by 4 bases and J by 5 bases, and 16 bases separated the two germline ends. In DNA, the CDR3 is TGTGCCAGCAGCCCAGATAGGGGGGGGAGAAACACCATATATTTT. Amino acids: CASSPDRGGRNTIYF.

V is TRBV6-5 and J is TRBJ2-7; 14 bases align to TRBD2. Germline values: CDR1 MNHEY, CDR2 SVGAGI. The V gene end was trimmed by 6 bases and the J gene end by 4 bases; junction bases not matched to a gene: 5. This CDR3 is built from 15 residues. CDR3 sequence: CASSETSGGVYEQYF. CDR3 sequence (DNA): TGTGCCAGCAGCGAGACTAGCGGGGGGGTGTACGAGCAGTACTTC.

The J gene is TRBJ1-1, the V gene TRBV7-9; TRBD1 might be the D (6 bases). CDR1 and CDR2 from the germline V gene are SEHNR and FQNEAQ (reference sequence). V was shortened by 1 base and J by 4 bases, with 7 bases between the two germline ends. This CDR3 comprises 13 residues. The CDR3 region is CASSLEQGTEAFF. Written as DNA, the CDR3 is TGTGCCAGCAGCTTAGAACAGGGCACTGAAGCTTTCTTT.

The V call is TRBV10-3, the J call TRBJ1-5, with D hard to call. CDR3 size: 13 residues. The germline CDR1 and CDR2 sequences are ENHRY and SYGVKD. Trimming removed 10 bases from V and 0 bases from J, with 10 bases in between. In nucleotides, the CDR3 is TGTGCCACCCGGGAAGATAGCAATCAGCCCCAGCATTTT. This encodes CATREDSNQPQHF.

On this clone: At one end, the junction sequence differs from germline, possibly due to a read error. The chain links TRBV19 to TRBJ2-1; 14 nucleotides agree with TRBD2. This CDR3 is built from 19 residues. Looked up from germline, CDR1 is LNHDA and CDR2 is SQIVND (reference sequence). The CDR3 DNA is TGTGCCAGTAGAATAGCGGGACTAGCGGGGGCCAACTCCTACAATGAGCAGTTCTTC. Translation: CASRIAGLAGANSYNEQFF.

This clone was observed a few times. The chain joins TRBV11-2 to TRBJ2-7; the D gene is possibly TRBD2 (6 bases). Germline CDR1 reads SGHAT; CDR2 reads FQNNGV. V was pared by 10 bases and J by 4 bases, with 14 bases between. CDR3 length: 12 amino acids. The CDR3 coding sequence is TGTGCCACATCCCAGGGAGGTTACGAGCAGTACTTC. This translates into CATSQGGYEQYF.